This record looks at one T cell receptor beta chain sequence and its context. In the source study's methods: Amplification of reference gene primers was used by the study to estimate nucleated cell counts. TCRdb's table, derived via immunoSEQ multiplex PCR, lists solely in-frame clones and lacks some. The DNA gave D and trimming, while V, J and clone size come from that table. The sample contains 450,000 or so clones, 70% to 90% of which appear only once. This entry is derived from a study of blood T cell repertoires in COVID-19. As for the study in general: T cells, B-cell-depleted T cells, or PBMCs provided the cDNA or gDNA that served as material.

Seattle's cohort entered during active infection and was followed longitudinally. CDR1 and CDR2 (germline): SGHKS, YYEKEE (reference sequence). The CDR3 has 14 amino acids. V dropped 2 bases and J dropped 9; count of bases not matched to a gene: 11. This receptor was taken from a man between 18 and 35 years old with COVID-19, enrolled during active disease. The chain combines TRBV5-5 with TRBJ2-7; 7 bases fit TRBD1. Sequences were obtained from peripheral blood. CDR3 region: CASSLGQAPRGQYF. The CDR3 DNA is TGTGCCAGCAGCTTAGGACAGGCGCCGCGCGGGCAGTACTTC.